This TCR beta chain was sequenced for a study of lymphopenia after photon versus proton radiotherapy. As to this clone: Its antigen is undetermined.

Trimming took off 5 bases at V and 8 bases at J, with 10 bases between the two ends. Germline loops: CDR1 SEHNR, CDR2 FQNEAQ (reference sequence). The CDR3 contains 12 residues. This table comes from immunoSEQ multiplex PCR, and its TCRdb copy is limited to in-frame clones, with some not included. The table includes about 68,000 clones, approximately 90% detected once. Study-wide results and limits: Authors raise, but do not show, better survival with proton therapy. Under photons, naive T cells and diversity fell while effector/memory populations rose.

Specimen: peripheral blood, collected from a patient treated with photon-based radiotherapy. This chain links TRBV7-9 with TRBJ2-1; D unclear. The receptor was derived from a woman in her seventies with pancreatic cancer. Here the CDR3 reads CASSPARDEQFF. The CDR3 nucleotides read TGTGCCAGCAGCCCAGCCCGGGATGAGCAGTTCTTC.